The 23 T cell receptor beta chains presented below share a single source sample, sequenced in a study of shared clonotypes between healthy human individuals. The assay was immunoSEQ multiplex PCR, and TCRdb's table has in-frame clones only and misses some. The sample shows 2 million to 2.5 million clones, more than 85% of them seen only once. What was sequenced was naive CD4+ T cells from PBMCs. The sample's subset: CD45RA+ positively selected. Every receptor here comes from a man younger than 35 in good health. Some clones in this sample may be carry-over from other donors' samples.

This chain connects TRBV9 to TRBJ2-1; 8 bases fit TRBD1. Germline V gene sequence: CDR1 SGDLS, CDR2 YYNGEE. This CDR3 is 18 amino acids long. V gave up 3 bases and J gave up 0 bases; unmatched junction bases: 11. The CDR3 nucleotides are TGTGCCAGCAGCGCCTCACCTACAGGGGGAGGCTCCTACAATGAGCAGTTCTTC. Translating gives CASSASPTGGGSYNEQFF.

The J gene is TRBJ2-7, the V gene TRBV2, with TRBD1 matching 9 bases. The germline V gene encodes CDR1 SNHLY and CDR2 FYNNEI. With V trimmed by 3 bases and J by 6 bases, 6 bases remained unmatched. This CDR3 region has 14 residues. CDR3 loop: CASSEGTGLREQYF. In nucleotides, the CDR3 is TGTGCCAGCAGTGAGGGGACAGGGCTTCGCGAGCAGTACTTC. Filled out from reference TRBV2 and TRBJ2-7, the complete variable domain reads EPEVTQTPSHQVTQMGQEVILRCVPISNHLYFYWYRQILGQKVEFLVSFYNNEISEKSEIFDDQFSVERPDGSNFTLKIRSTKLEDSAMYFCASSEGTGLREQYFGPGTRLTVT.

The V call is TRBV9, the J call TRBJ2-1; D is ambiguous. The CDR3 has 15 amino acids. Germline values: CDR1 SGDLS, CDR2 YYNGEE. Trimming left V 4 bases short and J 7 bases short, with 18 bases between. Here the CDR3 reads CASSQGSRSHNEQFF. The CDR3, as DNA: TGTGCCAGCAGCCAAGGTAGCAGGAGTCATAATGAGCAGTTCTTC.

This chain connects TRBV29-1 to TRBJ2-3, with TRBD1 matching 9 bases. Germline trimming cut 0 bases from V and 6 bases from J; bases unmatched to any gene: 7. The CDR3 contains 15 residues. In germline, CDR1 is SQVTM, CDR2 ANQGSEA. CDR3 region: CSVEEGADRGDTQYF. In DNA, the CDR3 is TGCAGCGTTGAAGAGGGCGCGGACAGGGGCGATACGCAGTATTTT.

In its sample, this clone was seen once. CDR3 protein: CASSLAALLYNEQFF. The DNA of the CDR3 is TGCGCCAGCAGCTTGGCCGCTCTTCTATACAATGAGCAGTTCTTC. The chain recombines TRBV5-1 with TRBJ2-1, with no clear D. The germline gives CDR1 SGHRS, CDR2 YFSETQ. This CDR3 comprises 15 residues. V was shortened by 0 bases and J by 4 bases, with 11 bases between the two germline ends. The whole variable domain, remainder taken from reference TRBV5-1 and TRBJ2-1, is KAGVTQTPRYLIKTRGQQVTLSCSPISGHRSVSWYQQTPGQGLQFLFEYFSETQRNKGNFPGRFSGRQFSNSRSEMNVSTLELGDSALYLCASSLAALLYNEQFFGPGTRLTVL.

The V gene is TRBV2, the J gene TRBJ2-5; TRBD1 or TRBD2 may be the D gene (5 bases each). V lost 7 bases and J lost 2, with 20 bases in between. The CDR3 sequence is 16 residues long. Germline V gene sequence: CDR1 SNHLY, CDR2 FYNNEI. The CDR3 DNA reads as TGTGCCAGCAACCCAGCTCCGGGACGGTCACAAGAGACCCAGTACTTC. It codes for CASNPAPGRSQETQYF. Full variable domain (remainder filled in from reference TRBV2 and TRBJ2-5): EPEVTQTPSHQVTQMGQEVILRCVPISNHLYFYWYRQILGQKVEFLVSFYNNEISEKSEIFDDQFSVERPDGSNFTLKIRSTKLEDSAMYFCASNPAPGRSQETQYFGPGTRLLVL.

The CDR3, as DNA: TGTGCCAGCAGCGTAGCTTCTAGCGGATACAATGAGCAGTTCTTC. Translated: CASSVASSGYNEQFF. J is TRBJ2-1 and V is TRBV9; 7 bases match TRBD2. Germline CDR1 reads SGDLS; CDR2 reads YYNGEE. The CDR3 runs 15 residues. V gave up 0 bases and J gave up 4 bases; unmatched junction bases: 4.

The rearrangement links TRBV6-6 to TRBJ1-5; 7 nucleotides agree with TRBD1. Germline CDR1 and CDR2: MNHNY and SVGAGI (reference sequence). Trimming at V came to 10 bases and at J to 6 bases, leaving 9 bases not matched to a gene. The CDR3 length is 13 residues. CDR3 sequence: CATTQGQGQPQHF. The CDR3 DNA sequence: TGTGCCACAACACAGGGGCAGGGTCAGCCCCAGCATTTT.

The CDR3, as DNA: TGTGCCATCAGGGGGACTAGCGGGATCTCCTACGAGCAGTACTTC. Translated, it gives CAIRGTSGISYEQYF. The V and J genes are TRBV10-3 and TRBJ2-5; the match to TRBD2 covers 13 bases. The assigned J gene may be wrong: the sequence end matches TRBJ2-7 better. Germline CDR1 is ENHRY and CDR2 is SYGVKD. This CDR3 has 15 amino acids.

This chain uses TRBV5-1 with TRBJ2-1; no firm D call. CDR3 length equals 13 residues. Germline V gives CDR1 SGHRS, CDR2 YFSETQ. Trimming took 6 bases from V and 7 from J, leaving 14 bases between them. In DNA, the CDR3 is TGCGCCAGCACCCTTGGTGGGATAAATGAGCAGTTCTTC. Protein product: CASTLGGINEQFF.

V and J are TRBV5-1 and TRBJ1-2, with no clear D. The ends were cut back, 0 bases at V and 0 bases at J, with 9 bases in the middle. Germline-derived CDR1 and CDR2 are SGHRS and YFSETQ. This CDR3 is 15 amino acids long. CDR3 nucleotide sequence: TGCGCCAGCAGCTTGGAAGGCGGATCTAACTATGGCTACACCTTC. Residues: CASSLEGGSNYGYTF.

This chain connects TRBV5-1 to TRBJ2-3; 12 bases match TRBD2. Germline V gene data show CDR1 as SGHRS and CDR2 as YFSETQ. Losses at the gene ends were 0 bases for V and 6 bases for J; bases not matched to a gene: 11. The CDR3 loop spans 18 amino acids. The CDR3 nucleotides read TGCGCCAGCAGCTTGGCGACTAGCGGGAGTAGGGGTCTCGATACGCAGTATTTT. This encodes CASSLATSGSRGLDTQYF. Looking up the rest from reference TRBV5-1 and TRBJ2-3 gives the full variable domain: KAGVTQTPRYLIKTRGQQVTLSCSPISGHRSVSWYQQTPGQGLQFLFEYFSETQRNKGNFPGRFSGRQFSNSRSEMNVSTLELGDSALYLCASSLATSGSRGLDTQYFGPGTRLTVL.

This chain uses TRBV19 with TRBJ2-3; D remains unclear. Per germline, CDR1 LNHDA and CDR2 SQIVND (reference sequence). The CDR3 length is 14 residues. Trimming left V 4 bases short and J 0 bases short, with 8 bases between. The CDR3 nucleotides are TGTGCCAGTAGTAATCGTCCCAGCACAGATACGCAGTATTTT. Translated: CASSNRPSTDTQYF.

The chain recombines TRBV7-8 with TRBJ2-7; D may be TRBD2 (5 bases). The germline gives CDR1 SGHVS, CDR2 FQNEAQ. Deletions cut 5 bases from V and 6 bases from J, with 8 bases between. This CDR3 has 11 residues. The CDR3 loop is CASSPRGEQYF. The DNA of the CDR3 is TGTGCCAGCAGCCCCCGGGGCGAGCAGTACTTC.

The rearrangement joins TRBV5-1 to TRBJ2-1; 9 bases map to TRBD2. V was pared by 3 bases and J by 6 bases, with 13 bases of the junction left unmatched. CDR1 SGHRS and CDR2 YFSETQ come from the germline V gene. This CDR3 contains 17 residues. The CDR3 reads CASSSIPGAGGPNEQFF. Here the CDR3 DNA reads TGCGCCAGCAGCTCCATCCCTGGTGCGGGAGGGCCCAATGAGCAGTTCTTC.

This chain links TRBV4-2 with TRBJ2-2; TRBD2 is a possible D gene (6 bases). With 1 base removed from V and 2 bases from J, the gap between germline ends came to 14 bases. The CDR3 consists of 17 residues. Germline CDR1 reads LGHNA; CDR2 reads YNFKEQ. The CDR3 DNA is TGTGCCAGCAGCCAAGGAGGTCTAGCGTCAAACACCGGGGAGCTGTTTTTT. Translated, it gives CASSQGGLASNTGELFF.

Points on this clone: The sample contains more than one DNA sequence encoding this CDR3. V is TRBV18 and J is TRBJ1-1; D is unresolved. Germline CDR1 KGHSH, CDR2 LQKENI. The ends were cut back, 6 bases at V and 1 base at J, with 12 bases in the middle. This CDR3 comprises 14 residues. CDR3 DNA sequence: TGTGCCAGCTCCGTCGGGAGTGGGAACACTGAAGCTTTCTTT. The encoded protein is CASSVGSGNTEAFF.

This sequence joins TRBV6-1 and TRBJ2-7; D unresolved. The CDR3 spans 15 residues. Germline assignment: CDR1 MNHNS and CDR2 SASEGT. The V end lost 7 bases, the J end lost 2 bases, and 18 bases lay between the germline ends. For the CDR3, the DNA is TGTGCCAGCACCCTAAAGGTGGATCGCACCTACGAGCAGTACTTC. Protein product: CASTLKVDRTYEQYF.

This chain uses TRBV29-1 with TRBJ2-4; D might be TRBD2 (5 bases). From germline, CDR1 is SQVTM and CDR2 ANQGSEA. The CDR3 loop spans 14 amino acids. V lost 3 bases to trimming and J lost 0 bases, with 9 bases between them. The CDR3 sequence is CSVEGGLAKNIQYF. The CDR3 DNA follows: TGCAGCGTTGAGGGCGGGCTAGCCAAAAACATTCAGTACTTC.

The CDR3 region is CASSFQGTSQPQHF. The DNA of the CDR3 is TGTGCCAGCAGTTTCCAAGGGACAAGCCAGCCCCAGCATTTT. This sequence joins TRBV27 and TRBJ1-5, with a tentative D call TRBD1 (6 bases). The CDR3 is 14 residues long. The germline V and J ends were trimmed by 3 bases and 7 bases, with 13 bases remaining between them. From germline, CDR1 is MNHEY and CDR2 SMNVEV (reference sequence).

The chain has TRBV27 and TRBJ2-3, with 11 bases matching TRBD2. CDR3 size: 16 residues. V dropped 4 bases and J dropped 3; count of bases not matched to a gene: 6. In germline, CDR1 is MNHEY, CDR2 SMNVEV (reference sequence). The CDR3 region is CASSSGTSGVTDTQYF. In DNA form, the CDR3 reads TGTGCCAGCAGTTCCGGGACTAGCGGAGTGACAGATACGCAGTATTTT.

The rearrangement joins TRBV18 to TRBJ1-5, with D tentatively TRBD1 (6 bases). The length of the CDR3 is 15 residues. Germline lookup yields CDR1 KGHSH and CDR2 LQKENI. V was trimmed by 3 bases and J by 6 bases, leaving 15 bases between them. CDR3 in amino acids: CASSPETGLFQPQHF. The DNA of the CDR3 is TGTGCCAGCTCACCTGAAACAGGGTTATTTCAGCCCCAGCATTTT.

This chain connects TRBV12-1 to TRBJ1-3. TRBV12-1 is classified as a pseudogene. The length of the CDR3 is 14 residues. The CDR3 is CASSPRVRGNTIYF. The CDR3 DNA follows: TGTGCCAGCAGCCCTAGGGTACGGGGAAACACCATATATTTT.